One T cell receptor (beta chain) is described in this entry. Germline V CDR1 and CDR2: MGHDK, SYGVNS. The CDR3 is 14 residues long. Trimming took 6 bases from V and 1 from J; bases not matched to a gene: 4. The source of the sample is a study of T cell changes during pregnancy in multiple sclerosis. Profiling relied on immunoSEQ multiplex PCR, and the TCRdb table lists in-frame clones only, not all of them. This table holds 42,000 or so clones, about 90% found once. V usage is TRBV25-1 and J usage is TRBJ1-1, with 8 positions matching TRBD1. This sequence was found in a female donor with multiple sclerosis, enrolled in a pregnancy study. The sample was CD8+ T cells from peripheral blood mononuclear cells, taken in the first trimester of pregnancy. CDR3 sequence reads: CASSWTGPNTEAFF. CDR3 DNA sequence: TGTGCCAGCAGCTGGACAGGGCCGAACACTGAAGCTTTCTTT.